These 17 T cell receptor beta chains came from one sample sequenced in a study of T cells in women clearing cervical HPV infection. TCRdb's copy holds only in-frame clones and misses some; the assay was immunoSEQ multiplex PCR. This sample's table reports 15,000 to 20,000 clones. Material for sequencing was blood buffy coat. These receptors were taken from a woman aged 18-70 years with a cervical HPV16 infection that either progressed to CIN3+ or cleared (not recorded which).

A remark on this clone: Read sequence stops 3 residues before the CDR3 end, and the germline J gene provides the missing end. This chain links TRBV6-1 with TRBJ1-4, with D maybe TRBD1 (5 bases). V was clipped by 3 bases and J by 7 bases, with 9 bases between them. This CDR3 region has 13 residues. Germline-derived CDR1 and CDR2 are MNHNS and SASEGT. Partial CDR3 DNA: TGTGCCAGCAGTGACAGGGTGCGTGAAAAA. Translated, it gives CASSDRVREK. The CDR3 in full is CASSDRVREKLFF.

The sequenced CDR3 bases are TGCGCCAGCAGCTTTGGGGCGACCGGGGAG. This codes for CASSFGATGE. The full CDR3 is CASSFGATGELFF. The V call is TRBV5-1, the J call TRBJ2-2; a possible D gene is TRBD1 (5 bases). Read data end 3 residues before the CDR3 end; the end is taken from the germline J gene. The CDR3 is made up of 13 amino acids. Germline V gene lookup returns CDR1 SGHRS and CDR2 YFSETQ. Trimming left V 2 bases short and J 5 bases short, with 7 bases between.

As for this clone: The read finishes 3 residues shy of the CDR3 end, and the germline J gene is used to complete it. The chain is built from TRBV19 and TRBJ1-2; D unclear. CDR1 is LNHDA, CDR2 SQIVND, per germline (reference sequence). The CDR3 loop spans 13 amino acids. CDR3 DNA (partial): TGTGCCAGTAGTATAGACCGGGGTTTAGGC. Its translation: CASSIDRGLG. In full, the CDR3 is CASSIDRGLGYTF.

Details on this clone: The sequence runs out 3 residues before the end of the CDR3; the remainder is reconstructed from the germline J gene. The V gene is TRBV20-1, the J gene TRBJ2-3; 14 bases are shared with TRBD2. Germline values: CDR1 DFQATT, CDR2 SNEGSKA (reference sequence). J lost 2 bases, V lost 3 bases, and 19 bases had no gene match. This CDR3 has 21 amino acids. The CDR3 sequence: CSASGSRGLAGGPMITDTQYF. CDR3 DNA (partial): TGCAGTGCTAGTGGTTCCCGAGGACTAGCGGGGGGCCCTATGATCACAGATACG.

Of note for this clone: From the germline J gene comes the end of the CDR3, since the read stops 3 residues before it. The rearrangement links TRBV11-2 to TRBJ2-7; D may be TRBD1 or TRBD2 (6 bases each). Germline V gives CDR1 SGHAT, CDR2 FQNNGV. V lost 4 bases and J lost 2, with 12 bases in between. There are 14 residues in the CDR3. This chain's CDR3 is CASSSDRTTYEQYF. The sequenced part of the CDR3 DNA is TGTGCCAGCAGCTCAGACAGGACTACCTACGAG.

Regarding this clone: The sequence runs out 3 residues before the end of the CDR3; the remainder is reconstructed from the germline J gene. This chain connects TRBV18 to TRBJ1-2; TRBD1 matches 7 bases. The CDR3 has 15 amino acids. CDR1 and CDR2 from the germline V gene are KGHSH and LQKENI. The CDR3 spells CASSVTGVSSYDYTF. The sequenced CDR3 bases are TGTGCCAGCTCAGTCACAGGGGTTTCCTCCTACGAC.

A remark on this clone: The read falls 3 residues short of the CDR3 end, and the missing part is taken from the germline J gene. The gene calls are TRBV18 and TRBJ1-1, with D possibly matching TRBD1 (5 bases). V lost 3 bases and J lost 4, with 12 bases in between. The CDR3 covers 14 residues. Germline CDR1 KGHSH, CDR2 LQKENI. CDR3 region: CASSPSSRVTEAFF. CDR3 DNA (partial): TGTGCCAGCTCACCTTCGTCCAGGGTCACTGAA.

Regarding this clone: The read halts 3 residues ahead of the CDR3 end, with the missing end drawn from the germline J gene. The chain joins TRBV7-6 to TRBJ1-4; weak D call: TRBD1 (5 bases). Germline loops: CDR1 SGHVS, CDR2 FNYEAQ. This CDR3 spans 13 amino acids. CDR3 DNA, as far as it was read: TGTGCCAGCAGCTTCTCTGGGGCCAACGTA. Translation gives CASSFSGANV. Given in full, the CDR3 is CASSFSGANVLFF.

Remarks on this clone: With the read ending 3 residues before the CDR3 end, the germline J gene is used to fill in that end. The chain uses TRBV19 and TRBJ2-5, with 7 bases lining up with TRBD1. The CDR3 is 16 residues long. Germline CDR1 and CDR2: LNHDA and SQIVND (reference sequence). Losses at the gene ends were 3 bases for V and 2 bases for J; bases not matched to a gene: 9. The sequenced CDR3 bases are TGTGCCAGTAGTATCGGAAGGTCAGGGGGTCAAGAGACC. Residues: CASSIGRSGGQET. In full, the CDR3 is CASSIGRSGGQETQYF. The complete variable domain, with remaining parts taken from reference TRBV19 and TRBJ2-5, reads DGGITQSPKYLFRKEGQNVTLSCEQNLNHDAMYWYRQDPGQGLRLIYYSQIVNDFQKGDIAEGYSVSREKKESFPLTVTSAQKNPTAFYLCASSIGRSGGQETQYFGPGTRLLVL.

With respect to this clone: The read ends 3 residues early relative to the CDR3; the germline J gene fills the gap. The rearrangement links TRBV6-2 or TRBV6-3 to TRBJ2-1; 8 bases are a match to TRBD2. The germline gives CDR1 MNHEY, CDR2 SVGEGT. Trimming cost V 8 bases and J 7 bases; bases outside gene matches: 13. This CDR3 region has 15 residues. CDR3 residues: CASESFGGARNEQFF. Partial CDR3 DNA: TGTGCCAGCGAATCCTTCGGGGGGGCCCGGAATGAG.

As to this clone: The sequence runs out 3 residues before the end of the CDR3; the remainder is reconstructed from the germline J gene. The V call is TRBV10-1, the J call TRBJ2-1; TRBD2 aligns across 7 bases. J lost 3 bases, V lost 0 bases, and 2 bases had no gene match. The CDR3 extends over 15 amino acids. Germline V lookup: CDR1 WNHNN, CDR2 SYGVQD (reference sequence). The covered CDR3 bases are TGCGCCAGCAGTGAGTCGTCTAGCGGCTACAATGAG. This gives the protein CASSESSSGYNE. The whole CDR3 sequence reads CASSESSSGYNEQFF.

Regarding this clone: Coverage ceases 3 residues before the CDR3 finishes, and the germline J gene fills in the end. The chain uses TRBV7-2 and TRBJ2-1; weak D call: TRBD1 (5 bases). The germline V gene encodes CDR1 SGHTA and CDR2 FQGNSA. This CDR3 comprises 14 residues. Trimming pared 6 bases from V and 5 bases from J, leaving 14 bases between. The sequenced CDR3 bases are TGTGCCAGCAGGAATACAGGCGCCAACAATGAG. Amino acid sequence: CASRNTGANNE. The entire CDR3 reads CASRNTGANNEQFF.

About this clone: The read terminates 3 residues before the CDR3 end, so the remaining end is supplied by the germline J gene. The chain is built from TRBV12-3 or TRBV12-4 and TRBJ2-3; D possibly corresponds to TRBD1 (5 bases). CDR3 size: 13 residues. V was pared by 3 bases and J by 5 bases, with 9 bases between. Here the CDR3 reads CASSFFDRDTQYF. The covered CDR3 bases are TGTGCCAGCAGTTTTTTCGACAGAGATACG.

A word on this clone: The sequence runs out 3 residues before the end of the CDR3; the remainder is reconstructed from the germline J gene. This chain links TRBV20-1 with TRBJ2-7, with 7 bases fitting TRBD2. The CDR3 has 15 amino acids. The J segment lost 0 bases and the V segment lost 6 bases, leaving 11 bases of the junction unmatched. The germline gives CDR1 DFQATT, CDR2 SNEGSKA (reference sequence). The chain's CDR3 is CSARLGAGISYEQYF. Partial CDR3 DNA: TGCAGTGCCAGATTGGGAGCGGGGATCTCCTACGAG.

Notes on this clone: Read sequence stops 3 residues before the CDR3 end, and the germline J gene provides the missing end. The chain is built from TRBV5-4 and TRBJ2-7; TRBD1 matches at 7 bases. The CDR3 covers 13 residues. J was trimmed by 4 bases and V by 4 bases; bases with no gene match: 5. Germline CDR1 reads SGHNT; CDR2 reads YYREEE (reference sequence). CDR3 residues: CASSRGQLYEQYF. The CDR3 DNA, read in part, is TGTGCCAGCAGCCGGGGACAGCTTTACGAG.

Comments on this clone: The read stops 3 residues short of the end of the CDR3; the missing end is completed from the germline J gene. The chain links TRBV2 to TRBJ2-7; TRBD2 agrees at 9 bases. The CDR3 length is 14 residues. CDR1 is SNHLY, CDR2 FYNNEI, per germline. The V gene end was trimmed by 6 bases and the J gene end by 0 bases; junction bases not matched to a gene: 3. Incomplete CDR3 DNA: TGTGCCAGCAGATCTAGCGGGGCCTCCTACGAG. Residues: CASRSSGASYE. The whole CDR3 protein reads CASRSSGASYEQYF.

Remarks on this clone: The read ends 3 residues early relative to the CDR3; the germline J gene fills the gap. The chain combines TRBV29-1 with TRBJ2-3; 9 positions agree with TRBD2. CDR1 and CDR2 from the germline V gene are SQVTM and ANQGSEA. CDR3 length equals 13 residues. Partial CDR3 DNA: TGCAGCGTTGCGCGGGGGGGTCAAGAGACG. It specifies CSVARGGQET. In full, the CDR3 reads CSVARGGQETQYF.